The entry below gives a single TCR beta chain sequence along with its context. The record originates from a study of shared clonotypes between healthy human individuals. Germline V gene sequence: CDR1 SGHTA, CDR2 FQGNSA. The CDR3 is 15 amino acids. V lost 6 bases to trimming and J lost 0 bases, with 11 bases between them. The authors ran the assay at deep level. Genomic DNA from each subset was divided evenly over several immunoSEQ plates. Repertoires were generated with immunoSEQ multiplex PCR, while TCRdb's copy carries only in-frame clones and drops some. The table has hundreds of thousands of clones, less than 80% seen once. Healthy HIV-negative adults with no recent acute infections or vaccinations were recruited as donors.

The origin of this receptor is a woman in her twenties or thirties in good health. The sequenced sample was memory CD4+ T cells sorted from blood. Subset specified: CD45RA-negative fraction. The chain links TRBV7-2 to TRBJ2-2; D possibly corresponds to TRBD2 (6 bases). The CDR3 nucleotides read TGTGCCAGCAGGGACCTAGCGACGAACACCGGGGAGCTGTTTTTT. Amino acid sequence: CASRDLATNTGELFF.